A selection of T cell receptor beta chains follows, all from one sample in a study of cytomegalovirus exposure and HLA in healthy donors. Profiling relied on immunoSEQ multiplex PCR, and the TCRdb table lists in-frame clones only, not all of them. The sample lists under 200,000 clones; 95% to 97% were seen once. Material: PBMCs. The source is a woman aged 18-29 years in good health and CMV-seronegative. Each CDR3 is given with its conserved first and last residue. The D gene is left open where the match is weak. Rows give clone size only sometimes, using once, few, many, or a class for an expanded clone.

V gene	J gene	clone size	D gene	CDR3 DNA	CDR3 protein
TRBV5-6	TRBJ2-3	-	-	TGTGCCAGCACCCATTCGGGGTGGGATACGCAGTATTTT	CASTHSGWDTQYF
TRBV4-3	TRBJ1-1	once	-	TGCGCCAGCAGCCCCCGAGGGTTCGGATCGAGCACTGAAGCTTTCTTT	CASSPRGFGSSTEAFF
TRBV7-3	TRBJ2-3	-	-	TGTGCCAGCAGCTCCTATGACACAGATACGCAGTATTTT	CASSSYDTDTQYF
TRBV11-2	TRBJ2-1	-	-	TGTGCCAGCAGCTTAGACCCGGGACTGGAGCAGTTCTTC	CASSLDPGLEQFF
TRBV11-2	TRBJ2-3	-	-	TGTGCCAGCAGTCAATACCAGGGGCTTAGCACAGATACGCAGTATTTT	CASSQYQGLSTDTQYF
TRBV5-8	TRBJ2-2	-	-	TGTGCCAGCAGCCGCGGGACTTCGTCCACCGGGGAGCTGTTTTTT	CASSRGTSSTGELFF
TRBV15	TRBJ2-7	-	-	TGTGCCACCAGCAGGGAACAGGACTACGAGCAGTACTTC	CATSREQDYEQYF
TRBV4-1	TRBJ2-5	-	TRBD2	TGCGCCAGCAGCTCTCGCGTTAGGGGACTAGCGGGGGTGTGGGAGACCCAGTACTTC	CASSSRVRGLAGVWETQYF
TRBV7-9	TRBJ2-3	-	-	TGTGCCAGCAGCTTGAGTGGAGATACGCAGTATTTT	CASSLSGDTQYF
TRBV7-2	TRBJ2-3	-	-	TGTGCCAGCATTTTAGCCCTGACAGATACGCAGTATTTT	CASILALTDTQYF
TRBV30	TRBJ2-3	-	TRBD2	TGTGCCTGGAGTGTATTCCGGGGACTAGCGCGATCCCCAAGCACAGATACGCAGTATTTT	CAWSVFRGLARSPSTDTQYF
TRBV5-1	TRBJ2-5	-	-	TGCGCCAGCGGAGTCGGGGAGACCCAGTACTTC	CASGVGETQYF
TRBV7-2	TRBJ2-3	-	TRBD2	TGTGCCAGCAGAGTAGGACTAGCGGGAGGCACAGATACGCAGTATTTT	CASRVGLAGGTDTQYF
TRBV18	TRBJ1-1	-	-	TGTGCCAGCTCACTGTTCTTTTCTGAAGCTTTCTTT	CASSLFFSEAFF
TRBV18	TRBJ2-3	-	TRBD2	TGTGCCAGCTCACCACGGGCTAGCGGGGGGGCCATAAATACGCAGTATTTT	CASSPRASGGAINTQYF
TRBV7-8	TRBJ2-3	few	-	TGTGCCAGCAGCTTAAGGAGGGGCGGCGTAGGGACGCAGTATTTT	CASSLRRGGVGTQYF
TRBV12-5	TRBJ1-2	-	TRBD1	TGTGCTAGTGGTCTTACAGGGGGCGCGTATGGCTACACCTTC	CASGLTGGAYGYTF
TRBV30	TRBJ2-7	-	TRBD2	TGTGCCTGGAGTGCAGGGACTAGCGGGGTCTACGAGCAGTACTTC	CAWSAGTSGVYEQYF
TRBV4-2	TRBJ2-7	once	-	TGTGCCAGCAGCCCGGCCCGAGACACTCTCCACGAGCAGTACTTC	CASSPARDTLHEQYF
TRBV30	TRBJ2-3	once	-	TGTGCCTGGAGCCCTGAATTGGGGGGGCCTTCTCGTACGCAGTATTTT	CAWSPELGGPSRTQYF
TRBV5-1	TRBJ2-4	-	TRBD2	TGCGCCAGCAGCCTGGAGGGACTAGCGGTCAAAAACATTCAGTACTTC	CASSLEGLAVKNIQYF
TRBV5-3	TRBJ2-7	-	TRBD1	TGTGCCAGAAGCTATGACAGGGAAGACAACGAGCAGTACTTC	CARSYDREDNEQYF
TRBV5-5	TRBJ2-5	-	TRBD2	TGTGCCAGCAGTCCACCCCCCGGGACTAGCGGTTGGGAGACCCAGTACTTC	CASSPPPGTSGWETQYF
TRBV6-5	TRBJ2-3	once	TRBD1	TGTGCCAGCAGTTACGGGGGGACAGGGTCAGATACGCAGTATTTT	CASSYGGTGSDTQYF
TRBV29-1	TRBJ2-5	-	TRBD2	TGCAGCGCAACTAGCGGCGGAGAGACCCAGTACTTC	CSATSGGETQYF
TRBV27	TRBJ1-1	-	-	TGTGCCAGCAGTGTAAGGGGTATGAACACTGAAGCTTTCTTT	CASSVRGMNTEAFF
TRBV29-1	TRBJ2-5	once	TRBD2	TGCAGCGTTCCGGGGGGGGGCCAAGAGACCCAGTACTTC	CSVPGGGQETQYF
TRBV13	TRBJ2-7	-	TRBD2	TGTGCCAGCAGCGCGCTAGCGGAAAGCTCCTACGAGCAGTACTTC	CASSALAESSYEQYF
TRBV18	TRBJ1-2	-	TRBD1	TGTGCCAGCTCACCGGACAGGGAGTATGGCTACACCTTC	CASSPDREYGYTF
TRBV13	TRBJ1-1	-	TRBD1	TGTGCCACCCGACAGGGGGCGGGCACTGAAGCTTTCTTT	CATRQGAGTEAFF
TRBV5-1	TRBJ1-1	once	-	TGCGCCAGCAGCTTGCTACAGACCAACACTGAAGCTTTCTTT	CASSLLQTNTEAFF
TRBV4-1	TRBJ1-1	-	TRBD1	TGCGCCAGCAGCCAAGGGGCCTGGACAGGGGGTCGGGAAGCTTTCTTT	CASSQGAWTGGREAFF
TRBV6-1	TRBJ1-5	-	-	TGTGCCAGCGTCGCACTGCTAAGCAATCAGCCCCAGCATTTT	CASVALLSNQPQHF
TRBV11-2	TRBJ2-5	-	TRBD2	TGTGCCAGCAGCTTTCGACTAGCGGGGGGGCAAGAGACCCAGTACTTC	CASSFRLAGGQETQYF
TRBV6-5	TRBJ2-1	once	-	TGTGCCGTATCCCGCGGAGGGGTGGGCAATGAGCAGTTCTTC	CAVSRGGVGNEQFF
TRBV6-1	TRBJ1-6	once	TRBD1	TGTGCCACACTGGGACAGGGTATTATTTCACCCCTCCACTTT	CATLGQGIISPLHF
TRBV4-3	TRBJ1-2	-	TRBD1	TGCGCCAGCAGCCAGGGAACCGGGACAGGGGGAGGCTACACCTTC	CASSQGTGTGGGYTF
TRBV5-1	TRBJ1-4	-	-	TGCGCCAGCAGCCCCGGACAGCTGAATGAAAAACTGTTTTTT	CASSPGQLNEKLFF
TRBV2	TRBJ2-2	-	-	TGTGCCAGCGGCGACCTTGGGGGGGGCAACACCGGGGAGCTGTTTTTT	CASGDLGGGNTGELFF
TRBV4-1	TRBJ1-4	once	-	TGCGCCAGCAGCGGAATAGGTGGGAGGGGGTTTGATGAAAAACTGTTTTTT	CASSGIGGRGFDEKLFF
TRBV7-2	TRBJ1-6	-	-	TGTGCCAGCAGCCCACCCCCAGGGCAGGCCCTCCACTTT	CASSPPPGQALHF
TRBV10-3	TRBJ2-1	-	-	TGTGCCATCAGTTCCCCTGAGTACAATGAGCAGTTCTTC	CAISSPEYNEQFF
TRBV7-2	TRBJ2-1	-	TRBD1	TGTGCCAGCAGCTTGGGCAGGGGGTATGAGCAGTTCTTC	CASSLGRGYEQFF
TRBV27	TRBJ1-1	once	TRBD1	TGTGCCAGCAGTTCCGACAGGGGGTTTCGCACTGAAGCTTTCTTT	CASSSDRGFRTEAFF
TRBV4-1	TRBJ2-5	-	TRBD1	TGCGCCAGCAGCCAAGGGCAGGGGGCTGCCCAAGAGACCCAGTACTTC	CASSQGQGAAQETQYF
TRBV27	TRBJ2-7	-	-	TGTGCCAGCAGTCTACAGGTTCCCTACGAGCAGTACTTC	CASSLQVPYEQYF
TRBV5-1	TRBJ2-4	-	TRBD1	TGCGCCAGCAGCTTGGAAGGGACAGGGGCAAAACTAGCCAAAAACATTCAGTACTTC	CASSLEGTGAKLAKNIQYF